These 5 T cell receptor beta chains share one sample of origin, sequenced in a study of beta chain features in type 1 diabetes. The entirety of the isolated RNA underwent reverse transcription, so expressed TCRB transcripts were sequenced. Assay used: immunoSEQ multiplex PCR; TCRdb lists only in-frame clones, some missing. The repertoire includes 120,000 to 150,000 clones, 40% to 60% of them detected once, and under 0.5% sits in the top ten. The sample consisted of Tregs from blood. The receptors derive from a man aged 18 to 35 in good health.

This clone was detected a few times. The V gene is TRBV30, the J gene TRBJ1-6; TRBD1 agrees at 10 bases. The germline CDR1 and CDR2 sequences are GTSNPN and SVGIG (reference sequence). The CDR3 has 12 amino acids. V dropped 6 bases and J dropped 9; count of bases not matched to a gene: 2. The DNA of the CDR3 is TGTGCCTGCCGGGACAGGGGTTCACCCCTCCACTTT. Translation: CACRDRGSPLHF. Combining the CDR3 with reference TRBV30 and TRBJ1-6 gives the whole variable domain SQTIHQWPATLVQPVGSPLSLECTVEGTSNPNLYWYRQAAGRGLQLLFYSVGIGQISSEVPQNLSASRPQDRQFILSSKKLLLSDSGFYLCACRDRGSPLHFGNGTRLTVT.

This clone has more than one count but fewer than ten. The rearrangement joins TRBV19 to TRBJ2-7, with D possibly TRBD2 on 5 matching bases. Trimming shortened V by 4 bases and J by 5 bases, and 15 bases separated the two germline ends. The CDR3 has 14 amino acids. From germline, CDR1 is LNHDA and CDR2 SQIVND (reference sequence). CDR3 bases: TGTGCCAGTAGTACCCAGAGCGGCCCCCACGAGCAGTACTTC. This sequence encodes CASSTQSGPHEQYF.

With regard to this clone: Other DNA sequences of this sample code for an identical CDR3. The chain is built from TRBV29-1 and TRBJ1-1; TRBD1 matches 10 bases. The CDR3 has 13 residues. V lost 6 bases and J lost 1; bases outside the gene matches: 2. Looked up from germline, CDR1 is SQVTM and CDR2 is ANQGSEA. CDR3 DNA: TGCAGCGTCCGGACAGGGGGGAACACTGAAGCTTTCTTT. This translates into CSVRTGGNTEAFF.

The DNA of the CDR3 is TGCGCCAGCAGCTTTTCTAGCCGGACCTACGAGCAGTACTTC. Its translation is CASSFSSRTYEQYF. The chain combines TRBV5-1 with TRBJ2-5; maybe TRBD2 (5 bases). TRBJ2-7 matches the DNA end more closely, so the J call is doubtful. CDR1 is SGHRS and CDR2 is YFSETQ in the germline V gene. The CDR3 runs to 14 residues.

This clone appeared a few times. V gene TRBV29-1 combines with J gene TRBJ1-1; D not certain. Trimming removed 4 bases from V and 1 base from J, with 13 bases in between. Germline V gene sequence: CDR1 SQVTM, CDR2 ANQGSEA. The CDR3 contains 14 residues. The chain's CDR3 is CSVVVRSRNTEAFF. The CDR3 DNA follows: TGCAGCGTTGTTGTCCGATCTAGGAACACTGAAGCTTTCTTT.